This T cell receptor beta chain originates from a study of T cell responses to AZD1222 COVID-19 vaccine. Study results and limitations: Most donors were white British, females outnumbered males, and clonal diversity was possibly underestimated.

Sequencing used immunoSEQ multiplex PCR; TCRdb keeps in-frame clones, though not all of them. Of roughly 150,000 clones in the sample, less than 90% were seen once. Germline V lookup: CDR1 SGDLS, CDR2 YYNGEE. The CDR3 runs 14 residues. Trimming cost V 3 bases and J 4 bases, with 12 bases left between them. About this clone itself: Its antigen is not known.

The specimen comprised peripheral blood, sampled after recovery from COVID-19. This chain uses TRBV9 with TRBJ2-3, with a tentative D call TRBD1 (6 bases). The TCR comes from an adult who had recovered from COVID-19. The CDR3 here is CASSGTVWADTQYF. DNA of the CDR3: TGTGCCAGCAGCGGGACAGTTTGGGCAGATACGCAGTATTTT.